This T cell receptor beta chain derives from a study of CD8+ T cells in alopecia areata. Indicated treatment: oral pan-JAK inhibitor, 5-10 mg twice daily. Germline assignment: CDR1 SGDLS and CDR2 YYNGEE. The CDR3 has 13 residues. V lost 5 bases and J 3 bases, leaving 11 bases between the germline ends. This clone occurred a few times. RNA extraction was followed by reverse transcription into cDNA, which acted as the sequencing template. Profiled with immunoSEQ multiplex PCR; TCRdb holds only in-frame clones, not every one. This sample has around 60,000 clones; 46% occur once, and the top ten carry about a fifth.

The specimen was CD8+ T cells sorted from blood, collected around week 36, from a patient treated with tofacitinib. The source is a human donor with alopecia areata. The rearrangement links TRBV9 to TRBJ2-5, with a possible D match to TRBD1 (6 bases). The CDR3 DNA reads as TGTGCCAGCAGGTTACAGGGAAAAGAGACCCAGTACTTC. It is translated as CASRLQGKETQYF.